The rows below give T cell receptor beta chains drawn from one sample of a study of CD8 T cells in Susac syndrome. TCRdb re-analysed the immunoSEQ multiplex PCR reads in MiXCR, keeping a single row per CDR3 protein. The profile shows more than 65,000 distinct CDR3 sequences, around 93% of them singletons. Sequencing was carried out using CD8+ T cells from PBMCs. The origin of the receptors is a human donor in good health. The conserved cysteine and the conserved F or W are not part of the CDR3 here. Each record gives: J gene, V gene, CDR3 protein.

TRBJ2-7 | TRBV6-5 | ASSYSSGSRSYEQY
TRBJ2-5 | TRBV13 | ASSPERDRDETQY
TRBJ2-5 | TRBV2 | ASSSGGLAIQETQY
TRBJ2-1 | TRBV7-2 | ASSLLSWRNNEQF
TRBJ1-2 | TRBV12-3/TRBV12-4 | ASTEGSYGYT
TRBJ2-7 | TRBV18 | ASSPRAGPRGDEQY
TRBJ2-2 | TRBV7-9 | ASSSTISTGELF
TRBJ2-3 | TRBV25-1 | ASSSPGDLGQY
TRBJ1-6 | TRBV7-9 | ASSLALRTGDSPLH
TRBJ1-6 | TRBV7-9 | ASSPGFETGVNSPLH
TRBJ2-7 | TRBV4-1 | ASSLADRGGDEQY
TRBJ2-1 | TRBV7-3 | ASSLGSFRDEQF
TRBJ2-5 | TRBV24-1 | ATSPQGIAGAETQY
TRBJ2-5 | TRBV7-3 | ASSPNGGAGETQY
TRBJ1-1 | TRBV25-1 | ASSEGAGMNTEAF
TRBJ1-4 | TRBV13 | ASSFVDRDEKLF
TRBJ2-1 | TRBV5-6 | ASSSQGGPIYNEQF
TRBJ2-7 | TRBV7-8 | ASSFSREQY
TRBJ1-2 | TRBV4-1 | ASSHFDGPNGYT
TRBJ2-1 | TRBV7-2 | ASSHVPHEQF
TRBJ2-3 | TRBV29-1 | SAGTYREGDTQY
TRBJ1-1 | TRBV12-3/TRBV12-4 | ASRGTDEGNTEAF
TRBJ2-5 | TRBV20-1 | SAQRGLETQY
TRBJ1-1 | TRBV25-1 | ASSAQGYTEAF
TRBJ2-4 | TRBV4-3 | ASSQDSVLAKNIQY
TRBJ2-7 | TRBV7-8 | ACSLGRGYEQY
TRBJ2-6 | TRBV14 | ASSQERRFSSGANVLT
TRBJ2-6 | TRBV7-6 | ASSFPGVLSGANVLT